These T cell receptor beta chains were read from a single sample in a study of blood T cell repertoires in COVID-19. Clones were read by immunoSEQ multiplex PCR, and TCRdb kept only the in-frame ones, dropping some. The sample lists under 200,000 clones, under 90% seen once, with 8% in the top ten. Specimen: PBMCs or T cells enriched from blood (not recorded which). The receptors shown here come from a woman aged 45-65 years who had recovered from COVID-19. Each CDR3 is given with its conserved first and last residue. Fields, in order: CDR3 DNA, CDR3 protein, D gene, V gene, clone size, J gene. A D gene is named only where the DNA matches it firmly. Expanded clones get a size class; other rows say once, few or many, or leave the size out.

CDR3 DNA: TGTGCCACCAGTGAGCCGGGACAGGGTGAGCAGTACTTC; CDR3 protein: CATSEPGQGEQYF; D gene: TRBD1; V gene: TRBV24-1; clone size: -; J gene: TRBJ2-7
CDR3 DNA: TGTGCCAGCAGCCAAGGTGGGGCCGTGTCCTACAATGAGCAGTTCTTC; CDR3 protein: CASSQGGAVSYNEQFF; D gene: -; V gene: TRBV11-3; clone size: -; J gene: TRBJ2-1
CDR3 DNA: TGTGCCAGCAGCCAAAGCGTCGCCGGGGAGCTGTTTTTT; CDR3 protein: CASSQSVAGELFF; D gene: -; V gene: TRBV3-1/TRBV3-2; clone size: -; J gene: TRBJ2-2
CDR3 DNA: TGTGCCAGCAGCCAAACTAGAGTTAGCTCCTACAATGAGCAGTTCTTC; CDR3 protein: CASSQTRVSSYNEQFF; D gene: -; V gene: TRBV14; clone size: -; J gene: TRBJ2-1
CDR3 DNA: TGTGCCAGCTCCCCCGGGACAGGAAACACCATATATTTT; CDR3 protein: CASSPGTGNTIYF; D gene: -; V gene: TRBV28; clone size: -; J gene: TRBJ1-3
CDR3 DNA: TGTGCCAGCAGCTTAGCGGGGGGGCGCGGGAATCAGCCCCAGCATTTT; CDR3 protein: CASSLAGGRGNQPQHF; D gene: -; V gene: TRBV7-2; clone size: -; J gene: TRBJ1-5
CDR3 DNA: TGTGCCAGCAGGCCGGGACTAGCGGCCTCCTACGAGCAGTACTTC; CDR3 protein: CASRPGLAASYEQYF; D gene: TRBD2; V gene: TRBV27; clone size: -; J gene: TRBJ2-7
CDR3 DNA: TGTGCCAGCTCACTTCAGGGGCGCGATGAAAAACTGTTTTTT; CDR3 protein: CASSLQGRDEKLFF; D gene: -; V gene: TRBV18; clone size: -; J gene: TRBJ1-4
CDR3 DNA: TGTGCCAGCAGTATAGGGACAGGTGGCTACACCTTC; CDR3 protein: CASSIGTGGYTF; D gene: TRBD1; V gene: TRBV28; clone size: -; J gene: TRBJ1-2
CDR3 DNA: TGTGCCAGCAGTGCCCCTTACACCTTC; CDR3 protein: CASSAPYTF; D gene: -; V gene: TRBV2; clone size: -; J gene: TRBJ1-2
CDR3 DNA: TGTGCCAGCCTAAAAAGTGCTGGGGCCAACGTCCTGACTTTC; CDR3 protein: CASLKSAGANVLTF; D gene: -; V gene: TRBV2; clone size: -; J gene: TRBJ2-6
CDR3 DNA: TGCGCCAGCAGCGCCGGGACAGCGGCTAACTATGGCTACACCTTC; CDR3 protein: CASSAGTAANYGYTF; D gene: TRBD1; V gene: TRBV5-1; clone size: -; J gene: TRBJ1-2
CDR3 DNA: TGTGCCAGCAGCTTGACGGATCAGCCCCAGCATTTT; CDR3 protein: CASSLTDQPQHF; D gene: -; V gene: TRBV5-8; clone size: once; J gene: TRBJ1-5
CDR3 DNA: TGTGCCAGCAGCCAAGTTGGTAGCGGGGGGGCGGAGCAGTACTTC; CDR3 protein: CASSQVGSGGAEQYF; D gene: TRBD2; V gene: TRBV4-2; clone size: once; J gene: TRBJ2-7
CDR3 DNA: TGTGCCAGCAAATCCCGGGACAGGGGAGGAAACACCATATATTTT; CDR3 protein: CASKSRDRGGNTIYF; D gene: TRBD1; V gene: TRBV2; clone size: -; J gene: TRBJ1-3
CDR3 DNA: TGTGCCAGCAGCTCGGGCAATGAGCAGTTCTTC; CDR3 protein: CASSSGNEQFF; D gene: -; V gene: TRBV11-2; clone size: -; J gene: TRBJ2-1
CDR3 DNA: TGTGCCAGCAGCTCGCAGGGAAACAATTCACCCCTCCACTTT; CDR3 protein: CASSSQGNNSPLHF; D gene: -; V gene: TRBV7-9; clone size: many; J gene: TRBJ1-6
CDR3 DNA: TGTGCCAGCAGCCCCGGACTAGCGGGGGGTGGGGAGCAGTACTTC; CDR3 protein: CASSPGLAGGGEQYF; D gene: TRBD2; V gene: TRBV5-4; clone size: -; J gene: TRBJ2-7
CDR3 DNA: TGTGCCAGCAGCTCGCGCGCCGGGACAGGTTCTGGGGCCAACGTCCTGACTTTC; CDR3 protein: CASSSRAGTGSGANVLTF; D gene: TRBD1; V gene: TRBV5-4; clone size: -; J gene: TRBJ2-6
CDR3 DNA: TGTGCCAGTAGTCTACGAGACAGGGGCGCTAACTATGGCTACACCTTC; CDR3 protein: CASSLRDRGANYGYTF; D gene: TRBD1; V gene: TRBV19; clone size: -; J gene: TRBJ1-2
CDR3 DNA: TGTGCCAGCAGCTTCGGGACTAGTAACAATGAGCAGTTCTTC; CDR3 protein: CASSFGTSNNEQFF; D gene: TRBD2; V gene: TRBV7-2; clone size: few; J gene: TRBJ2-1
CDR3 DNA: TGTGCCAGCAGCTGGAGAGTGAACACTGAAGCTTTCTTT; CDR3 protein: CASSWRVNTEAFF; D gene: -; V gene: TRBV7-6; clone size: -; J gene: TRBJ1-1
CDR3 DNA: TGTGCCAGCAGCGTCCGCCCACAACCGAACACTGAAGCTTTCTTT; CDR3 protein: CASSVRPQPNTEAFF; D gene: -; V gene: TRBV9; clone size: -; J gene: TRBJ1-1
CDR3 DNA: TGTGCCAGCAGCCCGAGGACAGTGACCGGGGAGCTGTTTTTT; CDR3 protein: CASSPRTVTGELFF; D gene: -; V gene: TRBV7-2; clone size: -; J gene: TRBJ2-2
CDR3 DNA: TGTGCCAGCAGCGTAGGACTAGCGGGAGGAGATACGCAGTATTTT; CDR3 protein: CASSVGLAGGDTQYF; D gene: TRBD2; V gene: TRBV9; clone size: -; J gene: TRBJ2-3
CDR3 DNA: TGTGCCAGCAGCCAAGGAAGTATGCAGGGTGAAGCTTTCTTT; CDR3 protein: CASSQGSMQGEAFF; D gene: -; V gene: TRBV3-1/TRBV3-2; clone size: -; J gene: TRBJ1-1
CDR3 DNA: TGCGCCAGCAGCTTGGTGGGGCAGGGGAGCGACGAGCAGTACTTC; CDR3 protein: CASSLVGQGSDEQYF; D gene: -; V gene: TRBV5-1; clone size: -; J gene: TRBJ2-7
CDR3 DNA: TGTGCCAGCAGCGTAGGTACTAGCGGGAGTCACGAGCAGTACTTC; CDR3 protein: CASSVGTSGSHEQYF; D gene: TRBD2; V gene: TRBV9; clone size: -; J gene: TRBJ2-7
CDR3 DNA: TGTGCCAGCAGTTATGACGCGGGGGACTATGGCTACACCTTC; CDR3 protein: CASSYDAGDYGYTF; D gene: -; V gene: TRBV6-5; clone size: -; J gene: TRBJ1-2
CDR3 DNA: TGTGCCAGCAGCTTAGGAGCCAGACTAGGGGCGAACAATGAGCAGTTCTTC; CDR3 protein: CASSLGARLGANNEQFF; D gene: -; V gene: TRBV7-2; clone size: -; J gene: TRBJ2-1
CDR3 DNA: TGTGCCAGCAGCCTACAGGATCGGGAGACCCAGTACTTC; CDR3 protein: CASSLQDRETQYF; D gene: -; V gene: TRBV11-2; clone size: -; J gene: TRBJ2-5
CDR3 DNA: TGTGCCAGCAGCCGGACTAGCGGAGGGGCCTCCTACAATGAGCAGTTCTTC; CDR3 protein: CASSRTSGGASYNEQFF; D gene: TRBD2; V gene: TRBV2; clone size: few; J gene: TRBJ2-1
CDR3 DNA: TGTGCCACGAATGGACAGGGCAGGTCGTACGGTAGCAATCAGCCCCAGCATTTT; CDR3 protein: CATNGQGRSYGSNQPQHF; D gene: TRBD1; V gene: TRBV28; clone size: -; J gene: TRBJ1-5
CDR3 DNA: TGTGCCAGCAGGTATGGGGCTGGCACTGAAGCTTTCTTT; CDR3 protein: CASRYGAGTEAFF; D gene: -; V gene: TRBV6-5; clone size: -; J gene: TRBJ1-1
CDR3 DNA: TGCGCCAGCAGCTCACGGGGACAGGGGGCAGGGCAGTACTTC; CDR3 protein: CASSSRGQGAGQYF; D gene: TRBD1; V gene: TRBV5-1; clone size: -; J gene: TRBJ2-7
CDR3 DNA: TGCGCCAGCAGTCAGGCCTCCTATAATTCACCCCTCCACTTT; CDR3 protein: CASSQASYNSPLHF; D gene: -; V gene: TRBV5-1; clone size: -; J gene: TRBJ1-6
CDR3 DNA: TGTGCCAGCAGCTTAAGCCAGGGATCCCCGCCCCAGCATTTT; CDR3 protein: CASSLSQGSPPQHF; D gene: -; V gene: TRBV7-2; clone size: once; J gene: TRBJ1-5